The TCR beta chain under discussion was sequenced for a study of blood T cell repertoires in COVID-19. Study-wide context: There were acute and convalescent COVID-19 samples, and they came from the United States, Italy and Spain. T cells, B-cell-depleted T cells, or PBMCs supplied cDNA or gDNA.

This clone has just one count. In the source study's methods: It was from reference gene primer amplification that nucleated cell counts were estimated. Profiled with immunoSEQ multiplex PCR; TCRdb holds only in-frame clones, not every one. The V and J calls and the clone size are those of that table, but D and trimming were determined from the DNA. Among a few hundred thousand clones listed, 87% were seen once. With 7 bases clipped from V and 0 bases from J, the junction kept 6 bases outside the gene matches. This CDR3 has 16 amino acids. From germline, CDR1 is LNHDA and CDR2 SQIVND (reference sequence).

This TCR was recovered from a man aged 18 to 30 with active or convalescent COVID-19. The chain links TRBV19 to TRBJ1-4, with TRBD1 identical over 9 bases. The sample taken for sequencing was peripheral blood. CDR3 loop: CASTDRGTPTNEKLFF. DNA for the CDR3: TGTGCCAGTACCGACAGGGGGACCCCAACTAATGAAAAACTGTTTTTT. Filled out from reference TRBV19 and TRBJ1-4, the complete variable domain reads DGGITQSPKYLFRKEGQNVTLSCEQNLNHDAMYWYRQDPGQGLRLIYYSQIVNDFQKGDIAEGYSVSREKKESFPLTVTSAQKNPTAFYLCASTDRGTPTNEKLFFGSGTQLSVL.